Listed below are T cell receptor beta chains from one sample, sequenced in a study of cytomegalovirus exposure and HLA in healthy donors. The data were produced by immunoSEQ multiplex PCR, yet TCRdb's version contains in-frame clones alone and is incomplete. Among 95,000 to 150,000 clones, around 70% were seen once, and the ten largest hold around 4.2%. Sequencing was performed on PBMCs. The receptors come from a middle-aged woman in good health and CMV-seronegative. The CDR3 runs from the conserved cysteine through the conserved F or W. Fields, in order: V gene, D gene, J gene, clone size, CDR3 DNA, CDR3 protein. A D gene is named only where the DNA matches it firmly. The size field is filled for only some rows; it gives once, few, many or a size class.

TRBV4-2	NA	TRBJ1-1	NA	TGTGCCAGCAGCCAAGAATACAGGGTGGGCAACACTGAAGCTTTCTTT	CASSQEYRVGNTEAFF
TRBV5-1	NA	TRBJ2-3	NA	TGCGCCAGCACGGCGGGACCTCTAGGCAGCACAGATACGCAGTATTTT	CASTAGPLGSTDTQYF
TRBV27	TRBD1	TRBJ1-5	NA	TGTGCCAGCAGTTTATGGGGAGACAGGGCAGGTCAGCCCCAGCATTTT	CASSLWGDRAGQPQHF
TRBV5-5	NA	TRBJ1-6	few	TGTGCCAGCAGCTGGGACTCACGGCCACCCCTCCACTTT	CASSWDSRPPLHF
TRBV28	NA	TRBJ1-1	few	TGTGCCAGCAGTTTAGTCGCGGAGGCGCTGAACACTGAAGCTTTCTTT	CASSLVAEALNTEAFF
TRBV19	TRBD1	TRBJ1-4	once	TGTGCCAGTAGTATACAGGGGGCGAGGGAAAAACTGTTTTTT	CASSIQGAREKLFF
TRBV6-5	NA	TRBJ1-2	NA	TGTGCCAGCAGTACTGCGGGATACGGCTATGGCTACACCTTC	CASSTAGYGYGYTF
TRBV7-2	NA	TRBJ2-5	NA	TGTGCCAGCAGCCCTGGGAGGGAGACCCAGTACTTC	CASSPGRETQYF
TRBV5-1	TRBD2	TRBJ2-5	few	TGCGCCAGCAGCTTGGGGGGACTAGCGGGAGTTTATCAAGAGACCCAGTACTTC	CASSLGGLAGVYQETQYF
TRBV7-8	TRBD1	TRBJ1-5	NA	TGTGCCAGCAGCTTCGACAGGGTTAATCAGCCCCAGCATTTT	CASSFDRVNQPQHF
TRBV9	NA	TRBJ2-2	few	TGTGCCAGCAGCACCAATCTAGTTCCCGGGGAGCTGTTTTTT	CASSTNLVPGELFF
TRBV5-4	TRBD1	TRBJ2-5	NA	TGTGCCAGCAGCTCCCCCGGCCGGGACAGCCAAGAGACCCAGTACTTC	CASSSPGRDSQETQYF
TRBV5-1	NA	TRBJ1-3	once	TGCGCCAGCAGCTCGTCCAGCTCTGGAAACACCATATATTTT	CASSSSSSGNTIYF
TRBV6-4	TRBD2	TRBJ2-3	many	TGTGCCAGCAGTACTAGCGAGACAGATACGCAGTATTTT	CASSTSETDTQYF
TRBV7-2	TRBD2	TRBJ2-1	NA	TGTGCCAGCAGCTTTAGCGGGGGGGATTACAATGAGCAGTTCTTC	CASSFSGGDYNEQFF
TRBV11-2	TRBD2	TRBJ2-7	NA	TGTGCCAGCAGCTTAAGCGGGGGGATATATCCCTCCTACGAGCAGTACTTC	CASSLSGGIYPSYEQYF
TRBV5-4	TRBD2	TRBJ2-3	NA	TGTGCCAGCAGCTTACAGCGGGGGGGCCGAACAGATACGCAGTATTTT	CASSLQRGGRTDTQYF
TRBV12-5	TRBD1	TRBJ1-6	NA	TGTGCTAGTGGTGGTGGACAGGGGTATTCACCCCTCCACTTT	CASGGGQGYSPLHF
TRBV6-5	NA	TRBJ2-3	NA	TGTGCCAGCAGTCGACTCGGCCGCACAGATACGCAGTATTTT	CASSRLGRTDTQYF
TRBV18	TRBD1	TRBJ1-1	NA	TGTGCCAGCTCAACCCTTGGACAGGGGCGGGCTGAAGCTTTCTTT	CASSTLGQGRAEAFF
TRBV13	TRBD2	TRBJ2-2	NA	TGTGCCAGCAGCTTAAGCGGGAGGGGCACCGGGGAGCTGTTTTTT	CASSLSGRGTGELFF
TRBV7-2	NA	TRBJ1-4	NA	TGTGCCAGCAGCTACAGGCCGGTTGAAAAACTGTTTTTT	CASSYRPVEKLFF
TRBV4-3	NA	TRBJ2-3	few	TGCGCCAGCAGCCAAGTAATTACCCCGAGGGATACGCAGTATTTT	CASSQVITPRDTQYF
TRBV19	TRBD1	TRBJ1-4	NA	TGTGCCAGTAAAACAGGGGGATCAACTAATGAAAAACTGTTTTTT	CASKTGGSTNEKLFF
TRBV7-7	TRBD2	TRBJ2-1	few	TGTGCTAGCAGCTTACAACTAGCGGACTACAATGAGCAGTTCTTC	CASSLQLADYNEQFF
TRBV11-3	NA	TRBJ1-2	once	TGTGCCAGCAGCCCCCCCCTACAGGTTCACTATGGCTACACCTTC	CASSPPLQVHYGYTF
TRBV30	NA	TRBJ1-5	NA	TGTGCCTGGAGTGCGCGGGGGGAACAGCCCCAGCATTTT	CAWSARGEQPQHF
TRBV30	TRBD2	TRBJ2-3	NA	TGTGCCTGGAGTGTACGCGGGGGGACAGATACGCAGTATTTT	CAWSVRGGTDTQYF
TRBV11-2	TRBD1	TRBJ1-5	NA	TGTGCCAGCAGCTCTCGGACAGGAACTTATAGCAATCAGCCCCAGCATTTT	CASSSRTGTYSNQPQHF
TRBV6-5	TRBD1	TRBJ1-1	few	TGTGCCAGCAGTCAGCCGGGACAGGAGCCGTGGGCTTTCTTT	CASSQPGQEPWAFF
TRBV11-3	TRBD1	TRBJ2-5	NA	TGTGCCAGCAGCTTAGAAGGGGGCGTGCAGTACTTC	CASSLEGGVQYF
TRBV5-8	TRBD2	TRBJ2-1	NA	TGTGCCAGCAGCTTGGGGCTAGCGGGAGGGTTTCGGCACAATGAGCAGTTCTTC	CASSLGLAGGFRHNEQFF
TRBV27	TRBD1	TRBJ1-6	NA	TGTGCCAGCAGTTTATTGGGACAGGGGAGTAATTCACCCCTCCACTTT	CASSLLGQGSNSPLHF
TRBV7-2	TRBD1	TRBJ1-3	few	TGTGCCAGCAGCTCAGGACAGGGGCCTGGAAACACCATATATTTT	CASSSGQGPGNTIYF
TRBV6-6	TRBD1	TRBJ1-4	NA	TGTGCCAGCAGGCGCGACGGGACAGCAAATGAAAAACTGTTTTTT	CASRRDGTANEKLFF
TRBV7-9	NA	TRBJ2-5	NA	TGTGCCAGCAGCTTCAAAGAGACCCAGTACTTC	CASSFKETQYF
TRBV30	TRBD1	TRBJ1-2	NA	TGTGCCTGGACCCTCCGGGACAGAACTAACTATGGCTACACCTTC	CAWTLRDRTNYGYTF
TRBV18	NA	TRBJ1-2	NA	TGTGCCAGCTCACCACCAGCAGGGCGTAACTATGGCTACACCTTC	CASSPPAGRNYGYTF
TRBV5-1	NA	TRBJ1-1	few	TGCGCCAGCAGCTCTGGAGGGCGAGGGAACACTGAAGCTTTCTTT	CASSSGGRGNTEAFF
TRBV4-3	NA	TRBJ1-1	NA	TGCGCCAGCAGCCAAGGCCAGGGGCCTGAAGCTTTCTTT	CASSQGQGPEAFF
TRBV7-6	TRBD1	TRBJ2-2	NA	TGTGCCAGCAGCCCCCCAAGGGGACAGGGGGTCACCGGGGAGCTGTTTTTT	CASSPPRGQGVTGELFF
TRBV25-1	TRBD2	TRBJ2-1	NA	TGTGCCAGCAGTGAAACGAGCGGGAGCTCCTACAATGAGCAGTTCTTC	CASSETSGSSYNEQFF
TRBV11-1	NA	TRBJ2-1	NA	TGTGCCAGCAGCCCTCTGGTTGGGGGACCGCGGGGTAATGGGCAGTTCTTC	CASSPLVGGPRGNGQFF
TRBV2	TRBD1	TRBJ1-5	NA	TGTGCCAGCAACGGACAGGGGGCCCGCAATCAGCCCCAGCATTTT	CASNGQGARNQPQHF
TRBV7-8	TRBD2	TRBJ2-1	NA	TGTGCCAGCAGCTTCGGTGGCCCTAGCGGGGGCCCGATACGGTACAATGAGCAGTTCTTC	CASSFGGPSGGPIRYNEQFF
TRBV19	TRBD1	TRBJ1-3	few	TGTGCCAGTAATGAGGGGGCTACCGGAAACACCATATATTTT	CASNEGATGNTIYF
TRBV7-2	NA	TRBJ1-2	NA	TGTGCCAGCAGAGAGAGCGCAGAGATGAACTATGGCTACACCTTC	CASRESAEMNYGYTF
TRBV25-1	TRBD1	TRBJ1-5	NA	TGTGCCAGCAGTGACGGGACAGCGAGCAATCAGCCCCAGCATTTT	CASSDGTASNQPQHF
TRBV7-6	TRBD1	TRBJ2-5	NA	TGTGCCAGCAGCTTAACTGGTTCGACAGGGATGGACCAGTACTTC	CASSLTGSTGMDQYF
TRBV19	NA	TRBJ1-1	few	TGTGCCAGTAGTCTACAGGGACCGAACACTGAAGCTTTCTTT	CASSLQGPNTEAFF
TRBV7-9	NA	TRBJ1-1	few	TGTGCCAGCAGCCCTTCCGTAGAAGCTTTCTTT	CASSPSVEAFF
TRBV6-6	TRBD1	TRBJ2-3	NA	TGTGCCAGCAGACCGTGGACAGGGTTGGAAGGTACGCAGTATTTT	CASRPWTGLEGTQYF